The rows below give T cell receptor beta chains drawn from one sample of a study of T cell changes during pregnancy in multiple sclerosis. This table comes from immunoSEQ multiplex PCR, and its TCRdb copy is limited to in-frame clones, with some not included. The repertoire holds approximately 47,000 clones, with around 90% as singletons. This material consisted of peripheral blood, taken in the first trimester of pregnancy. The receptors originated from a female donor with multiple sclerosis, enrolled in a pregnancy study. Each CDR3 is given with its conserved first and last residue. D genes are given only for firm matches. The size of a clone is reported for some rows only, either as once, few or many, or as a class for expanded clones.

CDR3nt,CDR3aa,d_gene,v_gene,j_gene,abundance
TGTGCCACCAGCAGAACTAGCGGGGGCTCTAGCACAGATACGCAGTATTTT,CATSRTSGGSSTDTQYF,TRBD2,TRBV15,TRBJ2-3,-
TGTGCCAGCTCACCACCAATGGCAGGGGGGTATTCACCCCTCCACTTT,CASSPPMAGGYSPLHF,TRBD1,TRBV18,TRBJ1-6,-
TGCGCCAGCAGCCAGTCCCTCCATCCTCGGGTTAACACTGAAGCTTTCTTT,CASSQSLHPRVNTEAFF,-,TRBV4-3,TRBJ1-1,-
TGCGCCAGCAGCTTTAGGAGCGTGAGAGAGACCCAGTACTTC,CASSFRSVRETQYF,-,TRBV5-1,TRBJ2-5,-
TGTGCCAGCAGCGCATCCACAAACACCGGGGAGCTGTTTTTT,CASSASTNTGELFF,-,TRBV9,TRBJ2-2,-
TGCGCCAGCAGCCAAGAGATCCAGGGTCGTGGTGAAAAACTGTTTTTT,CASSQEIQGRGEKLFF,-,TRBV4-1,TRBJ1-4,-
TGTGCCAGCAGTCCTAGGTCGGGTAGCAATCAGCCCCAGCATTTT,CASSPRSGSNQPQHF,-,TRBV9,TRBJ1-5,-
TGTGCCAGCAGTTACTCGGCAGGGGGCTCCTACGAGCAGTACTTC,CASSYSAGGSYEQYF,TRBD1,TRBV6-5,TRBJ2-7,-
TGTGCCAGCAGCGTCACAGGGACAGATACGCAGTATTTT,CASSVTGTDTQYF,-,TRBV9,TRBJ2-3,-
TGTGCCAGCAGCCTATGGACAGCCTACTATGGCTACACCTTC,CASSLWTAYYGYTF,-,TRBV5-6,TRBJ1-2,-
TGTGCCAGCAGTGACTCTAGCGGGGCGGGAGAGCAGTACTTC,CASSDSSGAGEQYF,TRBD2,TRBV25-1,TRBJ2-7,-
TGTGCCAGCAGTCCACAGGGTGTGGACACCGGGGAGCTGTTTTTT,CASSPQGVDTGELFF,-,TRBV7-3,TRBJ2-2,-
TGTGCCAGCAGACCCTATGACAGGTATGGCGATCAGCCCCAGCATTTT,CASRPYDRYGDQPQHF,-,TRBV27,TRBJ1-5,-
TGTGCCAGTAGTATGGGGACTAGCCCAGAGACCCAGTACTTC,CASSMGTSPETQYF,TRBD2,TRBV19,TRBJ2-5,-
TGTGCCAGCAGCAAACGACAGGGCCCGAATTCACCCCTCCACTTT,CASSKRQGPNSPLHF,TRBD1,TRBV7-6,TRBJ1-6,-
TGCGCCAGCAGCTTGGGGGGGCGGGGGTACACAGATACGCAGTATTTT,CASSLGGRGYTDTQYF,-,TRBV5-1,TRBJ2-3,-
TGTGCCAGCAGCCAGGGCAGGGTTTACGCCGGGGAGCTGTTTTTT,CASSQGRVYAGELFF,-,TRBV14,TRBJ2-2,-
TGTGCCAGCAGCGTAGGAAGGGGCGACTATGGCTACACCTTC,CASSVGRGDYGYTF,-,TRBV9,TRBJ1-2,once
TGTGCCACGAAGGCGGGGATGAACACTGAAGCTTTCTTT,CATKAGMNTEAFF,-,TRBV30,TRBJ1-1,-
TGCAGCGTAGAGACAGGGGGGAACACTGAAGCTTTCTTT,CSVETGGNTEAFF,TRBD1,TRBV29-1,TRBJ1-1,-
TGCGCCAGCAGAGCGACAGGGAACTATGGCTACACCTTC,CASRATGNYGYTF,TRBD1,TRBV5-1,TRBJ1-2,-
TGCGCCAGCAGCTTGGTGGGAGGGGACCTTAACTATGGCTACACCTTC,CASSLVGGDLNYGYTF,-,TRBV5-1,TRBJ1-2,-
TGTGCCAGTAGCGCGGTCTATGGCTACACCTTC,CASSAVYGYTF,-,TRBV19,TRBJ1-2,-
TGTGCCAGCAGCTTTGTGGGGGCGAACTATGGCTACACCTTC,CASSFVGANYGYTF,-,TRBV5-4,TRBJ1-2,-
TGCGCCAGCAGCCCCAGGGACAGCCACACAGATACGCAGTATTTT,CASSPRDSHTDTQYF,TRBD1,TRBV5-1,TRBJ2-3,-
TGTGCCAGTAGTATAGCGGACTCGGGAGGCTACACCTTC,CASSIADSGGYTF,-,TRBV19,TRBJ1-2,few
TGTGCCAGCAGACTTCCGGGACTACTTTACGAGCAGTACTTC,CASRLPGLLYEQYF,TRBD2,TRBV7-2,TRBJ2-7,-
TGTGCCAGCAGCTTAGCGGGGCAGCTCTACACTGAAGCTTTCTTT,CASSLAGQLYTEAFF,-,TRBV7-9,TRBJ1-1,once
TGTGCCAGCAGCTTGGTCCCAGGGCCCTACGAGCAGTACTTC,CASSLVPGPYEQYF,-,TRBV5-4,TRBJ2-7,-
TGTGCCAGCAGTTATGGAAGGACAGGGACCCAAGAGACCCAGTACTTC,CASSYGRTGTQETQYF,TRBD1,TRBV6-5,TRBJ2-5,-
TGTGCCAGCAGCTTACAGGGTAATTCACCCCTCCACTTT,CASSLQGNSPLHF,-,TRBV5-6,TRBJ1-6,-
TGTGCCAGCAGTTATGATTTACGGGGGGAAAAACTGTTTTTT,CASSYDLRGEKLFF,-,TRBV6-5,TRBJ1-4,once